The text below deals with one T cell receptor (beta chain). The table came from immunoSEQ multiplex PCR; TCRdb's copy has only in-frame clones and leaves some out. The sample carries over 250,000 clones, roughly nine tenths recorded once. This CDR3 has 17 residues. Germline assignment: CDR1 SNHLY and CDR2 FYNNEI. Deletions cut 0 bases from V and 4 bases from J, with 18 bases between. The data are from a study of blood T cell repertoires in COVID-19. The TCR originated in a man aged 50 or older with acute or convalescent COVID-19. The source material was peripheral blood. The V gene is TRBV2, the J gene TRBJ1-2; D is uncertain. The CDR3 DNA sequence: TGTGCCAGCAGTGAAGCGCTTGGGCAGGCTCTTATCTATGGCTACACCTTC. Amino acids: CASSEALGQALIYGYTF.